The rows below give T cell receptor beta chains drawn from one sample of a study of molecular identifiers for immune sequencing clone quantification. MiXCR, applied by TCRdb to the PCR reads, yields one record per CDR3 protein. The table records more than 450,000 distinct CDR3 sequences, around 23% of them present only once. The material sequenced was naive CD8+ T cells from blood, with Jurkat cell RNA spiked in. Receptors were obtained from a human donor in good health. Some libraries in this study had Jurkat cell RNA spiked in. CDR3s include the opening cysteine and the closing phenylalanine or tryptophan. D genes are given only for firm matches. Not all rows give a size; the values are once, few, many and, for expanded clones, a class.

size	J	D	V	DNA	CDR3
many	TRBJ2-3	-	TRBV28	TGTGCCAGCAGTTTACGCTTAAATCCCCCTGCGCAGTATTTT	CASSLRLNPPAQYF
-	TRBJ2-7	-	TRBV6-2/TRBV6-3	TGTGCCAGCAGTTCCCCGAAAATAACGGGTAGAACCTACGAGCAGTACTTC	CASSSPKITGRTYEQYF
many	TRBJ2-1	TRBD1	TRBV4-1	TGCGCCAGCAGCCAAATACAGGGGGCGCGGAATGAGCAGTTCTTC	CASSQIQGARNEQFF
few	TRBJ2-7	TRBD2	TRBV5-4	TGTGCCAGCAGCTTGGAGACGGGAGGGGACTACGAGCAGTACTTC	CASSLETGGDYEQYF
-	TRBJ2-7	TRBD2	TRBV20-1	TGCAGTGCTAGGGGGCGGGAGAGCGAGCGGTACTTC	CSARGRESERYF
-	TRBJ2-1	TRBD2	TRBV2	TGTGCCAGCAGCGGTGGGCTAGCGGATGCCTACAATGAGCAGTTCTTC	CASSGGLADAYNEQFF
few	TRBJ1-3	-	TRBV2	TGTGCCAGCAGTGAACCAAGTACATCAGGGCTAGGAAACACCATATATTTT	CASSEPSTSGLGNTIYF
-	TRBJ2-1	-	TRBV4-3	TGCGCCAGCAGCCAAAAAACAGGGTTCCATGAGCAGTTCTTC	CASSQKTGFHEQFF
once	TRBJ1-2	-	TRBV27	TGTGCCAGCAGACTATCAGGGTATCCAAACTATGGCTACACCTTC	CASRLSGYPNYGYTF
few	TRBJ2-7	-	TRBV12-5	TGTGCTAGTGGTAATTCACCCGCCCCCAACGAGCAGTACTTC	CASGNSPAPNEQYF
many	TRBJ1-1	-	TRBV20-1	TGCAGTGCTCGGGACGGTAACACTGAAGCTTTCTTT	CSARDGNTEAFF
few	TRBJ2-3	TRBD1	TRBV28	TGTGCCAGCAGTCTTCAGGGGGCAATAACAGATACGCAGTATTTT	CASSLQGAITDTQYF
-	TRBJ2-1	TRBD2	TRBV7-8	TGTGCCAGCAGCTTAGTTACGCTAGCGGGGCCTAAAGACAATGAGCAGTTCTTC	CASSLVTLAGPKDNEQFF
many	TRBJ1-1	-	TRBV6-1	TGTGCCAGCAATCGAGGGGGTTACACTGAAGCTTTCTTT	CASNRGGYTEAFF
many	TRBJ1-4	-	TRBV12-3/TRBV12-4	TGTGCCAGCAGTTGGGGGGGAGACAATGAAAAACTGTTTTTT	CASSWGGDNEKLFF
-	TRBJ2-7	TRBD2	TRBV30	TGTGCCTGGAGTCCACCCCCGGAGCGGGATTCGTTCTACGAGCAGTACTTC	CAWSPPPERDSFYEQYF
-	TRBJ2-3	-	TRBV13	TGTGCCAGCAGCGCGCGACGAGGAGGAAGCACAGATACGCAGTATTTT	CASSARRGGSTDTQYF
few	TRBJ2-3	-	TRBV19	TGTGCCAGTAGTATGCTAGCCACAGATACGCAGTATTTT	CASSMLATDTQYF
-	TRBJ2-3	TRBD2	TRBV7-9	TGTGCCAGCAGCTTAGTCGCGGGGGAGTTATATTTAGTCACAGATACGCAGTATTTT	CASSLVAGELYLVTDTQYF
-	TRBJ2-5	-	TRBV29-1	TGCAGCGTTGACTTGACAGTCGAAGAGTCCCAGTACTTC	CSVDLTVEESQYF
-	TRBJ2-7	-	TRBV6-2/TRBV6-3	TGTGCCAGCGCCCTCGGCCACGAGCAGTACTTC	CASALGHEQYF
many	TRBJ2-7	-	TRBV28	TGTGCCAGCCGGTCGATTTACGAGCAGTACTTC	CASRSIYEQYF
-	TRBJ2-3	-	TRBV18	TGTGCCAGCTCACCACAGGACGGAAAAGGAGATACGCAGTATTTT	CASSPQDGKGDTQYF